This T cell receptor (beta chain) was captured in a study of blood T cell repertoires in COVID-19. Study overall: Collection of acute and convalescent COVID-19 samples took place in the United States, Italy and Spain. PBMCs, B-cell-depleted T cells, or T cells were the source of the cDNA or gDNA that made up the material.

V lost 4 bases to trimming and J lost 0 bases, with 6 bases between them. From germline, CDR1 is SGHTA and CDR2 FQGTGA. This CDR3 spans 13 amino acids. Adults between about 18 and 89 years of age took part from 20 to 25 US areas. Sequencing was performed with immunoSEQ multiplex PCR; in TCRdb, only in-frame clones are kept and a portion is missing. The table includes 180,000 or so clones, over 75% detected once. The sequenced sample was PBMCs or T cells enriched from blood (not recorded which). The receptor comes from a man aged 50 or older who had recovered from COVID-19. J is TRBJ1-1 and V is TRBV7-3; tentative D call: TRBD1 (5 bases). This CDR3 reads CASSYRLNTEAFF. The CDR3 nucleotides read TGTGCCAGCAGCTACAGGTTGAACACTGAAGCTTTCTTT.